Listed below are T cell receptor beta chains from one sample, sequenced in a study of naive CD8 T cells in extremely preterm neonates. Clones were read by immunoSEQ multiplex PCR, and TCRdb kept only the in-frame ones, dropping some. The sample lists 8,000 or so clones, almost 98% seen once, with approximately 0.36% in the top ten. The source material was naive CD8+ T cells from cord blood. The receptors here all came from a newborn in good health. CDR3s include the opening cysteine and the closing phenylalanine or tryptophan. A D gene is named only where the DNA matches it firmly. Size values are once, few and many counts, or a class for expanded clones, and some rows have none.

clone size	J gene	V gene	D gene	CDR3 protein	CDR3 DNA
-	TRBJ2-2	TRBV7-2	TRBD1	CAAAPTRGGRGTGELFF	TGTGCCGCAGCCCCGACGCGAGGGGGCAGGGGCACCGGGGAGCTGTTTTTT
once	TRBJ2-4	TRBV9	-	CASSPKAGAKNIQYF	TGTGCCAGCAGTCCAAAGGCGGGGGCCAAAAACATTCAGTACTTC
-	TRBJ2-3	TRBV7-3	TRBD2	CASSLTSGVTDTQYF	TGTGCCAGCAGCTTGACTAGCGGGGTCACAGATACGCAGTATTTT
-	TRBJ2-7	TRBV5-5	-	CASSLPRDEQYF	TGTGCCAGCAGCTTGCCCAGGGACGAGCAGTACTTC
-	TRBJ1-5	TRBV6-1	-	CASSERQANQPQHF	TGTGCCAGCAGTGAAAGGCAGGCAAATCAGCCCCAGCATTTT
-	TRBJ1-1	TRBV27	-	CASSPGQNTEAFF	TGTGCCAGCAGTCCTGGACAGAACACTGAAGCTTTCTTT
-	TRBJ2-7	TRBV4-3	-	CASSQDWGTPYEQYF	TGCGCCAGCAGCCAAGATTGGGGGACACCTTACGAGCAGTACTTC
-	TRBJ1-2	TRBV14	-	CASSPGRSYGYTF	TGTGCCAGCAGCCCCGGCAGGTCCTATGGCTACACCTTC
-	TRBJ1-2	TRBV30	-	CAWSVKGLVGYTF	TGTGCCTGGAGTGTGAAGGGGCTAGTTGGCTACACCTTC
-	TRBJ2-5	TRBV5-1	TRBD2	CASSLEASGAQETQYF	TGCGCCAGCAGCTTGGAGGCTAGCGGGGCCCAAGAGACCCAGTACTTC
-	TRBJ1-2	TRBV27	-	CASRGGSYGYTF	TGTGCCAGCAGAGGAGGGAGCTATGGCTACACCTTC
-	TRBJ1-1	TRBV4-1	TRBD1	CASSHGDRGETEAFF	TGCGCCAGCAGCCATGGGGACAGGGGAGAAACTGAAGCTTTCTTT
-	TRBJ2-3	TRBV7-9	-	CASSLVGGPSDTQYF	TGTGCCAGCAGCTTAGTGGGGGGGCCGTCAGATACGCAGTATTTT
few	TRBJ2-3	TRBV21-1	-	CASSKPGLAGADTQYF	TGTGCCAGCAGCAAACCCGGACTAGCGGGGGCAGATACGCAGTATTTT
-	TRBJ2-1	TRBV6-5	-	CASSLSRAPNEQFF	TGTGCCAGCAGTTTATCGAGGGCTCCAAATGAGCAGTTCTTC
-	TRBJ2-1	TRBV9	TRBD2	CASSPRLAGSSYNEQFF	TGTGCCAGCAGCCCCCGGTTAGCGGGGAGCTCCTACAATGAGCAGTTCTTC
-	TRBJ2-3	TRBV4-2	TRBD2	CASSQELAGGTDTQYF	TGTGCCAGCAGCCAAGAACTAGCGGGGGGGACAGATACGCAGTATTTT
-	TRBJ2-3	TRBV4-3	TRBD2	CASSAGTSATDTQYF	TGCGCCAGCAGCGCAGGGACTAGCGCCACAGATACGCAGTATTTT
-	TRBJ2-5	TRBV13	-	CASSLGRGTQYF	TGTGCCAGCAGCTTAGGACGAGGGACCCAGTACTTC
-	TRBJ2-7	TRBV19	-	CASKNNRNPYEQYF	TGTGCCAGTAAGAACAACAGGAACCCCTACGAGCAGTACTTC
-	TRBJ1-1	TRBV10-1	-	CASSESAGLNTEAFF	TGCGCCAGCAGTGAGTCAGCAGGGTTGAACACTGAAGCTTTCTTT
-	TRBJ2-1	TRBV5-6	-	CASSLRLHYNEQFF	TGTGCCAGCAGCCTAAGACTCCACTACAATGAGCAGTTCTTC
-	TRBJ2-1	TRBV5-1	TRBD2	CASSPTGGDNEQFF	TGCGCCAGCAGCCCGACGGGGGGTGACAATGAGCAGTTCTTC
-	TRBJ1-5	TRBV21-1	-	CASSKALSGVGQPQHF	TGTGCCAGCAGCAAAGCGCTTTCGGGGGTAGGGCAGCCCCAGCATTTT
-	TRBJ1-6	TRBV19	TRBD1	CASSSSQGWTSPLHF	TGTGCCAGTAGTTCCTCACAGGGGTGGACTTCACCCCTCCACTTT
-	TRBJ2-3	TRBV9	TRBD2	CASSVERGSGDPGDTQYF	TGTGCCAGCAGCGTAGAGCGTGGTAGCGGGGACCCTGGAGATACGCAGTATTTT
-	TRBJ1-1	TRBV6-5	-	CASSYSTGGTEAFF	TGTGCCAGCAGTTACTCGACGGGGGGCACTGAAGCTTTCTTT
-	TRBJ1-2	TRBV29-1	TRBD1	CSAPDRTNYGYTF	TGCAGCGCTCCGGACAGGACTAACTATGGCTACACCTTC
once	TRBJ2-7	TRBV2	-	CAGSAVGPGNEQYF	TGTGCCGGCAGTGCTGTGGGTCCGGGGAACGAGCAGTACTTC
-	TRBJ1-1	TRBV5-6	TRBD1	CASSLARGPEAFF	TGTGCCAGCAGCTTGGCCAGGGGGCCCGAAGCTTTCTTT
once	TRBJ2-7	TRBV5-1	-	CASSLVGGDYEQYF	TGCGCCAGCAGCTTGGTCGGCGGGGACTACGAGCAGTACTTC
-	TRBJ2-5	TRBV13	TRBD2	CASSIPTSGEETQYF	TGTGCCAGCAGCATACCGACTAGCGGGGAAGAGACCCAGTACTTC
-	TRBJ2-5	TRBV5-8	-	CASSLTLQETQYF	TGTGCCAGCAGCTTGACACTACAAGAGACCCAGTACTTC
-	TRBJ2-2	TRBV5-1	TRBD2	CASSLAPGLAGKNTGELFF	TGCGCCAGCAGCTTGGCCCCGGGACTAGCGGGGAAGAACACCGGGGAGCTGTTTTTT
-	TRBJ1-1	TRBV6-5	-	CASSYGAGNTEAFF	TGTGCCAGCAGTTACGGGGCAGGGAACACTGAAGCTTTCTTT
-	TRBJ2-3	TRBV21-1	-	CASSKEGDSLTFTDTQYF	TGTGCCAGCAGCAAAGAAGGGGACAGCCTAACTTTCACAGATACGCAGTATTTT
-	TRBJ2-7	TRBV6-1	TRBD2	CASSWAGVAYEQYF	TGTGCCAGCAGTTGGGCGGGGGTAGCCTACGAGCAGTACTTC
-	TRBJ1-1	TRBV6-5	-	CASSYSEGSFNTEAFF	TGTGCCAGCAGTTACTCGGAGGGGTCCTTTAACACTGAAGCTTTCTTT
-	TRBJ1-2	TRBV2	TRBD1	CASTGKGAKASYTF	TGTGCCAGCACGGGAAAGGGGGCTAAGGCTAGCTACACCTTC
-	TRBJ2-3	TRBV27	TRBD1	CASSSPGTGTDTQYF	TGTGCCAGCAGTTCTCCCGGGACAGGCACAGATACGCAGTATTTT
-	TRBJ2-2	TRBV7-9	-	CASSLGRLNTGELFF	TGTGCCAGCAGCTTAGGCAGGTTAAACACCGGGGAGCTGTTTTTT
once	TRBJ2-5	TRBV19	TRBD2	CASSTGLAGGRETQYF	TGTGCCAGTAGTACCGGACTAGCGGGGGGGCGGGAGACCCAGTACTTC
-	TRBJ1-1	TRBV4-1	TRBD1	CASSQAGQGATEAFF	TGCGCCAGCAGCCAAGCCGGACAGGGTGCCACTGAAGCTTTCTTT
-	TRBJ1-2	TRBV2	-	CASPDTGYTF	TGTGCCAGCCCAGATACTGGCTACACCTTC
-	TRBJ1-1	TRBV2	-	CASSPAGGAFF	TGTGCCAGCAGCCCCGCGGGGGGAGCTTTCTTT
-	TRBJ2-1	TRBV29-1	TRBD2	CSGGVAGYEQFF	TGCAGCGGAGGGGTAGCGGGGTATGAGCAGTTCTTC
-	TRBJ1-2	TRBV9	TRBD1	CASSATGGYGYTF	TGTGCCAGCAGCGCGACAGGGGGGTATGGCTACACCTTC
-	TRBJ2-1	TRBV29-1	-	CSVGEGGGSEQFF	TGCAGCGTTGGGGAGGGGGGAGGAAGTGAGCAGTTCTTC
-	TRBJ2-3	TRBV19	TRBD2	CASTLTSGGSDTQYF	TGTGCCAGTACCTTAACTAGCGGGGGGTCAGATACGCAGTATTTT
-	TRBJ2-2	TRBV9	TRBD1	CASSPGQGYRTGELFF	TGTGCCAGCAGCCCGGGACAGGGATACCGAACCGGGGAGCTGTTTTTT
-	TRBJ2-7	TRBV11-2	-	CASTDSSYEQYF	TGTGCCAGCACCGACAGCTCCTACGAGCAGTACTTC
-	TRBJ2-1	TRBV5-4	TRBD2	CASTRDYSYNEQFF	TGTGCCAGCACCCGGGACTACTCTTACAATGAGCAGTTCTTC
-	TRBJ2-7	TRBV2	TRBD1	CASRGQGYEQYF	TGTGCCAGCAGAGGACAGGGGTACGAGCAGTACTTC
-	TRBJ2-3	TRBV9	TRBD2	CASSVSPSGGAGTDTQYF	TGTGCCAGCAGCGTGAGTCCTAGCGGGGGGGCTGGCACAGATACGCAGTATTTT
-	TRBJ2-5	TRBV15	TRBD1	CATSRDKGQGETQYF	TGTGCCACCAGCAGAGATAAGGGACAGGGAGAGACCCAGTACTTC
-	TRBJ1-1	TRBV7-9	-	CASSLGRFEAFF	TGTGCCAGCAGCTTAGGGAGGTTCGAAGCTTTCTTT
-	TRBJ2-3	TRBV5-1	-	CASSRTTENTQYF	TGCGCCAGCAGTCGGACTACGGAAAATACGCAGTATTTT
-	TRBJ2-4	TRBV5-4	TRBD2	CASKGGPLAKNIQYF	TGTGCCAGCAAGGGAGGGCCCTTAGCCAAAAACATTCAGTACTTC